These T cell receptor beta chains were read from a single sample in a study of response to subunit inactivated influenza vaccine. From the RT-PCR reads, TCRdb called clonotypes with MiXCR, one entry per CDR3 protein. Among approximately 530,000 distinct CDR3 sequences listed, 6% to 9% were seen once. Sequenced material: PBMCs from blood, taken less than 30 months after vaccination. Receptors were obtained from a man in his fifties or sixties who received an inactivated influenza vaccine. The CDR3 runs from the conserved cysteine through the conserved F or W. Fields, in order: clone size, J gene, V gene, D gene, CDR3 protein, CDR3 DNA. D genes are given only for firm matches. Clone size, where shown, is once, few, many, or a class for clones that have expanded.

abundance: few; j_gene: TRBJ2-1; v_gene: TRBV7-2; d_gene: .; CDR3aa: CASSPRKSSYNEQFF; CDR3nt: TGTGCCAGCAGCCCACGGAAGAGCTCCTACAATGAGCAGTTCTTC
abundance: many; j_gene: TRBJ2-7; v_gene: TRBV12-3/TRBV12-4; d_gene: TRBD2; CDR3aa: CASSRGLAGTTKYEQYF; CDR3nt: TGTGCCAGCAGTAGAGGACTAGCGGGAACCACCAAGTACGAGCAGTACTTC
abundance: many; j_gene: TRBJ2-3; v_gene: TRBV11-2; d_gene: .; CDR3aa: CASSLMYGKVTDTQYF; CDR3nt: TGTGCCAGCAGCTTAATGTACGGTAAAGTCACAGATACGCAGTATTTT
abundance: few; j_gene: TRBJ2-5; v_gene: TRBV7-2; d_gene: .; CDR3aa: CASSLIEGTETQYF; CDR3nt: TGTGCCAGCAGCTTAATCGAGGGAACAGAGACCCAGTACTTC
abundance: .; j_gene: TRBJ1-5; v_gene: TRBV28; d_gene: .; CDR3aa: CASRQGGQPQHF; CDR3nt: TGTGCCAGCAGACAGGGCGGTCAGCCCCAGCATTTT
abundance: few; j_gene: TRBJ2-1; v_gene: TRBV29-1; d_gene: .; CDR3aa: CSVEGVAADNNEQFF; CDR3nt: TGCAGCGTTGAGGGGGTAGCGGCCGACAACAATGAGCAGTTCTTC
abundance: many; j_gene: TRBJ2-5; v_gene: TRBV5-1; d_gene: .; CDR3aa: CASSPSPSGAQETQYF; CDR3nt: TGCGCCAGCAGCCCGAGTCCAAGCGGAGCTCAAGAGACCCAGTACTTC
abundance: many; j_gene: TRBJ1-1; v_gene: TRBV4-1; d_gene: TRBD1; CDR3aa: CASSSLYRDREAFF; CDR3nt: TGCGCCAGCAGCTCCTTATACCGGGACAGGGAAGCTTTCTTT
abundance: many; j_gene: TRBJ2-5; v_gene: TRBV5-1; d_gene: TRBD1; CDR3aa: CASSRGVRQGQETQYF; CDR3nt: TGCGCCAGCAGCCGTGGAGTCAGACAGGGCCAAGAGACCCAGTACTTC
abundance: few; j_gene: TRBJ1-4; v_gene: TRBV5-1; d_gene: .; CDR3aa: CASSDTPNEKLFF; CDR3nt: TGCGCCAGCAGCGATACCCCTAATGAAAAACTGTTTTTT
abundance: few; j_gene: TRBJ2-1; v_gene: TRBV20-1; d_gene: TRBD2; CDR3aa: CSPEGLAANEQFF; CDR3nt: TGCAGTCCAGAGGGACTAGCGGCCAATGAGCAGTTCTTC
abundance: .; j_gene: TRBJ2-2; v_gene: TRBV3-1; d_gene: TRBD2; CDR3aa: CASSQSSGSRPGELFF; CDR3nt: TGTGCCAGCAGCCAGTCAAGCGGGAGTAGGCCCGGGGAGCTGTTTTTT
abundance: many; j_gene: TRBJ2-7; v_gene: TRBV7-2; d_gene: .; CDR3aa: CASSLVPPGMGEQYF; CDR3nt: TGTGCCAGCAGCTTAGTACCACCAGGGATGGGCGAGCAGTACTTC
abundance: .; j_gene: TRBJ2-3; v_gene: TRBV10-3; d_gene: TRBD2; CDR3aa: CAITQTSGTGDTQYF; CDR3nt: TGTGCCATCACCCAGACTAGCGGAACCGGAGATACGCAGTATTTT
abundance: .; j_gene: TRBJ2-1; v_gene: TRBV29-1; d_gene: .; CDR3aa: CSVGQREQFF; CDR3nt: TGCAGCGTTGGACAACGCGAGCAGTTCTTC
abundance: few; j_gene: TRBJ2-2; v_gene: TRBV20-1; d_gene: TRBD2; CDR3aa: CSARDRASGNTGELFF; CDR3nt: TGCAGTGCTAGAGATCGGGCTAGCGGAAACACCGGGGAGCTGTTTTTT
abundance: .; j_gene: TRBJ1-2; v_gene: TRBV3-1; d_gene: .; CDR3aa: CASSRRSEGTRTF; CDR3nt: TGTGCCAGCAGCCGAAGATCCGAGGGAACGCGGACCTTC
abundance: .; j_gene: TRBJ1-2; v_gene: TRBV7-9; d_gene: .; CDR3aa: CASSSSMEYGYTF; CDR3nt: TGTGCCAGCAGCAGTTCTATGGAGTATGGCTACACCTTC
abundance: few; j_gene: TRBJ2-5; v_gene: TRBV7-9; d_gene: TRBD2; CDR3aa: CASSTTTSGSLRETQYF; CDR3nt: TGTGCCAGCAGCACCACGACTAGCGGGAGTCTGAGGGAGACCCAGTACTTC
abundance: .; j_gene: TRBJ2-7; v_gene: TRBV28; d_gene: .; CDR3aa: CASRGGHPVSEQYF; CDR3nt: TGTGCCAGCAGGGGGGGACATCCGGTCTCCGAGCAGTACTTC
abundance: .; j_gene: TRBJ1-5; v_gene: TRBV7-6; d_gene: TRBD1; CDR3aa: CASSRQGRSNQPQHF; CDR3nt: TGTGCCAGCAGCCGACAGGGAAGGAGCAATCAGCCCCAGCATTTT
abundance: .; j_gene: TRBJ1-3; v_gene: TRBV6-1; d_gene: .; CDR3aa: CASTVGNTIYF; CDR3nt: TGTGCCAGCACGGTGGGAAACACCATATATTTT
abundance: .; j_gene: TRBJ2-2; v_gene: TRBV5-1; d_gene: .; CDR3aa: CASSLGTGATNTGELFF; CDR3nt: TGCGCCAGCAGCTTGGGAACAGGAGCCACTAACACCGGGGAGCTGTTTTTT
abundance: few; j_gene: TRBJ2-1; v_gene: TRBV20-1; d_gene: .; CDR3aa: CRDLGENEQFF; CDR3nt: TGCAGGGACCTGGGAGAGAATGAGCAGTTCTTC
abundance: .; j_gene: TRBJ2-1; v_gene: TRBV20-1; d_gene: TRBD2; CDR3aa: CSATLAGAINEQFF; CDR3nt: TGCAGTGCCACCCTAGCGGGGGCTATAAATGAGCAGTTCTTC
abundance: .; j_gene: TRBJ2-5; v_gene: TRBV30; d_gene: TRBD2; CDR3aa: CAWRLGGGGTQYF; CDR3nt: TGTGCCTGGAGATTGGGCGGGGGAGGGACCCAGTACTTC
abundance: .; j_gene: TRBJ1-1; v_gene: TRBV28; d_gene: .; CDR3aa: CASSGGRGERSEALF; CDR3nt: TGTGCCAGCAGTGGCGGAAGAGGGGAAAGGTCTGAAGCTCTCTTT
abundance: few; j_gene: TRBJ2-1; v_gene: TRBV20-1; d_gene: .; CDR3aa: CSARDGAKTSSYNEQFF; CDR3nt: TGCAGTGCTAGGGACGGAGCTAAAACTAGCTCCTACAATGAGCAGTTCTTC
abundance: many; j_gene: TRBJ1-2; v_gene: TRBV5-5; d_gene: TRBD1; CDR3aa: CASSWGKTGEGYTF; CDR3nt: TGTGCCAGCAGCTGGGGAAAAACAGGGGAAGGCTACACCTTC
abundance: many; j_gene: TRBJ2-7; v_gene: TRBV5-1; d_gene: TRBD1; CDR3aa: CASEGQGSEQYF; CDR3nt: TGCGCCAGCGAGGGACAGGGTTCCGAGCAGTACTTC
abundance: .; j_gene: TRBJ2-1; v_gene: TRBV27; d_gene: .; CDR3aa: CASSGRVGYNEQFF; CDR3nt: TGTGCCAGCAGTGGGCGGGTGGGTTACAATGAGCAGTTCTTC
abundance: many; j_gene: TRBJ2-7; v_gene: TRBV11-2; d_gene: TRBD2; CDR3aa: CASSPRTSGVSYEQYF; CDR3nt: TGTGCCAGCAGCCCAAGGACTAGCGGGGTCTCCTACGAGCAGTACTTC
abundance: few; j_gene: TRBJ2-5; v_gene: TRBV6-1; d_gene: .; CDR3aa: CASSVQQTQYF; CDR3nt: TGTGCCAGCAGTGTACAACAGACCCAGTACTTC
abundance: few; j_gene: TRBJ1-2; v_gene: TRBV20-1; d_gene: TRBD1; CDR3aa: CSARKTGVEYGYTF; CDR3nt: TGCAGTGCTAGAAAAACAGGGGTAGAATATGGCTACACCTTC
abundance: few; j_gene: TRBJ2-7; v_gene: TRBV7-9; d_gene: TRBD1; CDR3aa: CASTPLPGQGAYEQYF; CDR3nt: TGTGCCAGCACCCCGCTACCGGGACAGGGGGCCTACGAGCAGTACTTC
abundance: many; j_gene: TRBJ2-5; v_gene: TRBV7-6; d_gene: .; CDR3aa: CASSHGTNQETQYF; CDR3nt: TGTGCCAGCAGCCACGGGACGAACCAAGAGACCCAGTACTTC
abundance: few; j_gene: TRBJ1-1; v_gene: TRBV25-1; d_gene: TRBD1; CDR3aa: CASSLGQRTSEAFF; CDR3nt: TGTGCCAGCAGCTTGGGACAGAGGACTTCTGAAGCTTTCTTT
abundance: many; j_gene: TRBJ2-7; v_gene: TRBV12-3/TRBV12-4; d_gene: .; CDR3aa: CASSLDSAIYEQYF; CDR3nt: TGTGCCAGCAGTTTGGATAGCGCGATCTACGAGCAGTACTTC
abundance: many; j_gene: TRBJ2-1; v_gene: TRBV7-6; d_gene: TRBD2; CDR3aa: CASSLITSGGDDEQFF; CDR3nt: TGTGCCAGCAGCTTGATAACTAGCGGAGGGGACGATGAGCAGTTCTTC
abundance: .; j_gene: TRBJ1-1; v_gene: TRBV14; d_gene: TRBD1; CDR3aa: CASSQEWTGEAFF; CDR3nt: TGTGCCAGCAGCCAAGAATGGACAGGGGAAGCTTTCTTT
abundance: many; j_gene: TRBJ1-3; v_gene: TRBV12-3/TRBV12-4; d_gene: .; CDR3aa: CASSRGVSGNTIYF; CDR3nt: TGTGCCAGCTCGAGGGGGGTCTCTGGAAACACCATATATTTT
abundance: .; j_gene: TRBJ2-5; v_gene: TRBV5-1; d_gene: TRBD2; CDR3aa: CASKVGGQETQYF; CDR3nt: TGCGCCAGCAAGGTCGGGGGGCAAGAGACCCAGTACTTC